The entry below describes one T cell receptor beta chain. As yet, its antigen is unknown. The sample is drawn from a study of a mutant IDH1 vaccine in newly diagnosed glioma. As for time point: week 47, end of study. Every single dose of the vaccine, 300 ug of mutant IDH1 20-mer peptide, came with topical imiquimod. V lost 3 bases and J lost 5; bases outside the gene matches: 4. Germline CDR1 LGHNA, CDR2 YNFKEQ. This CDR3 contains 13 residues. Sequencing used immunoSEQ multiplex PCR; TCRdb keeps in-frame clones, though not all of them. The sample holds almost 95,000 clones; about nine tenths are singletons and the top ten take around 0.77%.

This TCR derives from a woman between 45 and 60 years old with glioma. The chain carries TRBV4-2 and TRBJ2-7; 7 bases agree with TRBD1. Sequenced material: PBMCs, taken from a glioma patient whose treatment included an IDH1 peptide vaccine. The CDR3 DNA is TGTGCCAGCAGCCAGACAGGGCTCGACGAGCAGTACTTC. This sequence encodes CASSQTGLDEQYF.